The 24 T cell receptor beta chains reported below all come from one sample, sequenced in a study of beta chain features in type 1 diabetes. Expressed TCRB transcripts were sequenced after all isolated RNA was converted to cDNA. The protocol was immunoSEQ multiplex PCR, while the TCRdb copy is restricted to in-frame clones and leaves out a portion. Of almost 350,000 clones listed, 6.5% to 10% were seen once; the top ten hold less than 0.5%. The specimen sequenced was central memory CD4+ T cells from blood. These receptors all stem from a woman between 18 and 29 years old in good health.

This sequence joins TRBV6-5 and TRBJ2-5, with 12 bases that match TRBD2. The CDR3 is 14 residues long. Germline assignment: CDR1 MNHEY and CDR2 SVGAGI. V dropped 5 bases and J dropped 14; count of bases not matched to a gene: 12. CDR3 nucleotides: TGTGCCAGCAGTATAACTAGCGGGAGGCCCAAGGAATACTTC. It encodes CASSITSGRPKEYF.

This clone was seen a few times. The V and J genes are TRBV18 and TRBJ2-5; no reliable D call. V was pared by 4 bases and J by 0 bases, with 3 bases between. CDR3 length: 12 residues. In germline, CDR1 is KGHSH, CDR2 LQKENI. CDR3 sequence reads: CASSLNQETQYF. The CDR3 DNA reads TGTGCCAGCTCACTCAACCAAGAGACCCAGTACTTC.

The chain uses TRBV5-1 and TRBJ2-3; TRBD1 is a possible D gene (5 bases). Trimming stripped 6 bases from V and 0 bases from J, with 11 bases between. This CDR3 spans 14 amino acids. Germline lookup yields CDR1 SGHRS and CDR2 YFSETQ. The CDR3 coding sequence is TGCGCCAGCACGACTTCAGGGAGCACAGATACGCAGTATTTT. It specifies CASTTSGSTDTQYF.

The chain employs TRBV29-1 and TRBJ2-7; no clear D gene. V was clipped by 1 base and J by 4 bases, with 14 bases between them. The germline V gene has CDR1 SQVTM and CDR2 ANQGSEA. The CDR3 runs 14 residues. CDR3 nucleotides: TGCAGCGTTGAAGCAACCGGGCCTCAATACGAGCAGTACTTC. Amino acid sequence: CSVEATGPQYEQYF.

With respect to this clone: The same CDR3 also results from other DNA sequences found in this sample. V usage is TRBV5-1 and J usage is TRBJ2-1, with 16 bases that match TRBD2. The V segment lost 3 bases and the J segment 7 bases; nucleotides outside the gene matches: 7. The CDR3 has 17 residues. The V gene's germline CDR1 is SGHRS and CDR2 YFSETQ. In DNA, the CDR3 is TGCGCCAGCAGCTGGGGGACTAGCGGGAGGGGGGTGAATGAGCAGTTCTTC. It is translated as CASSWGTSGRGVNEQFF.

This clone was detected only a few times. The chain recombines TRBV6-1 with TRBJ2-3, with a weak D call TRBD2 (6 bases). V gave up 7 bases and J gave up 4 bases, with 18 bases separating them. This CDR3 comprises 15 residues. The V gene's germline CDR1 is MNHNS and CDR2 SASEGT. CDR3 nucleotide sequence: TGTGCCAGCATTAAGAGAGGAGGGAGTTCAGATACGCAGTATTTT. Its translation: CASIKRGGSSDTQYF.

In its sample, this clone was seen a few times. V gene TRBV14 combines with J gene TRBJ2-7; D perhaps matches TRBD2 (5 bases). The CDR3 is 13 residues long. The germline V gene encodes CDR1 SGHDN and CDR2 FVKESK. The V gene lost 3 bases and the J gene lost 4 bases, with 10 bases spanning the gap. CDR3 residues: CASSQLRGYEQYF. As DNA, the CDR3 is TGTGCCAGCAGCCAGCTCCGGGGTTACGAGCAGTACTTC. Supplemented by reference TRBV14 and TRBJ2-7, the full variable domain reads EAGVTQFPSHSVIEKGQTVTLRCDPISGHDNLYWYRRVMGKEIKFLLHFVKESKQDESGMPNNRFLAERTGGTYSTLKVQPAELEDSGVYFCASSQLRGYEQYFGPGTRLTVT.

The sample holds a few counts of this clone. V and J are TRBV7-2 and TRBJ2-3; D ambiguous. V was cut by 2 bases and J by 2 bases, with 20 bases left in between. The germline V gene has CDR1 SGHTA and CDR2 FQGNSA. This CDR3 region has 18 residues. The CDR3 DNA reads as TGTGCCAGCAGCTTATCGCTTATGGCGGCGGCACTCACAGATACGCAGTATTTT. This translates into CASSLSLMAAALTDTQYF.

The chain recombines TRBV6-5 with TRBJ1-1, with a weak D call TRBD1 (6 bases). From germline, CDR1 is MNHEY and CDR2 SVGAGI. The ends were cut back, 2 bases at V and 1 base at J, with 8 bases in the middle. The CDR3 runs to 14 residues. Here the CDR3 reads CASSYGGENTEAFF. The CDR3 DNA reads TGTGCCAGCAGTTACGGGGGCGAGAACACTGAAGCTTTCTTT.

This clone turned up a few times. V usage is TRBV19 and J usage is TRBJ1-1, with unresolved D. Germline V gene data show CDR1 as LNHDA and CDR2 as SQIVND (reference sequence). The CDR3 loop spans 17 amino acids. The V and J ends lost 3 bases and 5 bases respectively, with 22 bases between them. DNA for the CDR3: TGTGCCAGTAGTATTGACCCCGGTACAGCTGGGCGGACTGAAGCTTTCTTT. Protein sequence: CASSIDPGTAGRTEAFF.

This clone was counted ten times or more. The chain combines TRBV7-9 with TRBJ1-1; unclear D gene. There are 14 residues in the CDR3. Deletions cut 10 bases from V and 1 base from J, with 16 bases between. Germline CDR1 SEHNR, CDR2 FQNEAQ (reference sequence). In DNA, the CDR3 is TGTGCCACTAAATTTTGGCCAGGGAACACTGAAGCTTTCTTT. Amino acids: CATKFWPGNTEAFF.

The CDR3 DNA sequence: TGTGCCAGCAGCTTTGGGGCTCCCGATGCCCAGTACTTC. Translating it yields CASSFGAPDAQYF. The rearrangement joins TRBV5-6 to TRBJ2-5; a possible D gene is TRBD1 (5 bases). Germline-derived CDR1 and CDR2 are SGHDT and YYEEEE. CDR3 length: 13 amino acids. V was trimmed by 2 bases and J by 9 bases, leaving 14 bases between them.

There are many counts of this clone. The rearrangement joins TRBV10-3 to TRBJ2-1; the match to TRBD2 covers 11 bases. The CDR3 sequence is 13 residues long. Germline trimming cut 6 bases from V and 11 bases from J; bases unmatched to any gene: 6. Germline-derived CDR1 and CDR2 are ENHRY and SYGVKD. The CDR3 here is CAIRETSGNKQFF. The DNA for the CDR3 is TGTGCCATCAGGGAGACTAGCGGGAACAAGCAGTTCTTC.

In this sample, this clone turned up a few times. The chain combines TRBV6-1 with TRBJ2-4; 7 positions agree with TRBD2. Germline values: CDR1 MNHNS, CDR2 SASEGT. This CDR3 contains 15 residues. With V trimmed by 2 bases and J by 0 bases, 1 base remained unmatched. CDR3 sequence: CASSEPGGAKNIQYF. The CDR3 DNA follows: TGTGCCAGCAGTGAACCGGGAGGAGCCAAAAACATTCAGTACTTC.

This clone has a handful of counts. The sample has other DNA sequences that encode this CDR3 too. The chain recombines TRBV9 with TRBJ2-2; D gene ambiguous. The V gene's germline CDR1 is SGDLS and CDR2 YYNGEE. The V gene lost 4 bases and the J gene lost 5 bases, with 12 bases spanning the gap. This CDR3 contains 14 residues. CDR3 coding DNA: TGTGCCAGCAGCCCACGGCAGACGACCGGGGAGCTGTTTTTT. This translates into CASSPRQTTGELFF. The whole variable domain, filled in from reference TRBV9 and TRBJ2-2, reads DSGVTQTPKHLITATGQRVTLRCSPRSGDLSVYWYQQSLDQGLQFLIQYYNGEERAKGNILERFSAQQFPDLHSELNLSSLELGDSALYFCASSPRQTTGELFFGEGSRLTVL.

Only a few counts were recorded for this clone. The chain has TRBV2 and TRBJ2-5; D call uncertain. This CDR3 is 13 amino acids long. Germline V gene sequence: CDR1 SNHLY, CDR2 FYNNEI. V lost 8 bases and J 3 bases, leaving 13 bases between the germline ends. In nucleotides, the CDR3 is TGTGCCAGCTTACCCCCGATAAAAGAGACCCAGTACTTC. Protein product: CASLPPIKETQYF.

V usage is TRBV28 and J usage is TRBJ2-7; TRBD2 matches at 9 bases. CDR1 and CDR2 (germline): MDHEN, SYDVKM. V shed 1 base and J 7 bases; nucleotides not matched to a gene: 2. This CDR3 spans 13 amino acids. The CDR3 DNA is TGTGCCAGCAGTTTATACAGCGGGAGGGAGCAGTACTTC. It encodes CASSLYSGREQYF.

This chain connects TRBV7-8 to TRBJ2-2, with a possible D match to TRBD2 (6 bases). V was clipped by 2 bases and J by 5 bases, with 15 bases between them. From germline, CDR1 is SGHVS and CDR2 FQNEAQ. This CDR3 contains 16 residues. Written as DNA, the CDR3 is TGTGCCAGCAGCTTAACGTCCGGGAGTTCTACCGGGGAGCTGTTTTTT. The encoded protein is CASSLTSGSSTGELFF.

This clone was detected only a few times. The gene calls are TRBV4-3 and TRBJ2-1; the match to TRBD2 covers 7 bases. Trimming took 4 bases from V and 9 from J; bases not matched to a gene: 18. The V gene's germline CDR1 is LGHNA and CDR2 YSLEER. This CDR3 contains 17 residues. CDR3 residues: CASSPVSGGSGYGEQFF. The CDR3 DNA is TGCGCCAGCAGCCCCGTCTCGGGCGGGAGTGGTTATGGTGAGCAGTTCTTC.

This clone was picked up a small number of times. The genes are TRBV11-3 and TRBJ2-3, with D possibly matching TRBD2 (5 bases). Germline CDR1 reads SGHNT; CDR2 reads YENEEA. This CDR3 has 12 amino acids. V was cut by 4 bases and J by 5 bases, with 7 bases left in between. For the CDR3, the DNA is TGTGCCAGCAGCTCCGGGGTAGATACGCAGTATTTT. As protein: CASSSGVDTQYF.

The gene calls are TRBV10-3 and TRBJ1-2; D remains ambiguous. CDR3 length: 15 residues. The germline CDR1 and CDR2 sequences are ENHRY and SYGVKD. V shed 0 bases and J shed 2 bases, with 10 bases lying between them. The DNA of the CDR3 is TGTGCCATCAGTGAGTCACTGACCGGAAACTATGGCTACACCTTC. Protein product: CAISESLTGNYGYTF.

This clone has only a few counts. The V and J genes are TRBV7-2 and TRBJ1-1; D possibly corresponds to TRBD1 (5 bases). Trimming took off 3 bases at V and 0 bases at J, with 11 bases between the two ends. CDR3 length equals 15 residues. CDR1 and CDR2 from the germline V gene are SGHTA and FQGNSA. CDR3 nucleotide sequence: TGTGCCAGCAGCTTGGGACCGGCCATGAACACTGAAGCTTTCTTT. This translates into CASSLGPAMNTEAFF.

This clone was seen at least ten times. V gene TRBV2 combines with J gene TRBJ1-1; D call uncertain. This CDR3 region has 14 residues. V dropped 6 bases and J dropped 6 bases, with 17 bases sitting between them. Germline V gene lookup returns CDR1 SNHLY and CDR2 FYNNEI. CDR3 amino acids: CASRAGLGVSEAFF. Here the CDR3 DNA reads TGTGCCAGCAGGGCCGGGCTTGGGGTCTCTGAAGCTTTCTTT.

The chain recombines TRBV7-9 with TRBJ1-1; D is unclear. V was clipped by 1 base and J by 3 bases, with 9 bases between them. This CDR3 comprises 14 residues. Germline CDR1 and CDR2: SEHNR and FQNEAQ (reference sequence). The CDR3 region has the DNA TGTGCCAGCAGCTTAGGGGGATGGGACACTGAAGCTTTCTTT. Its translation: CASSLGGWDTEAFF.